This T cell receptor (beta chain) was sequenced for a study of monozygotic twins with cystic fibrosis. Study results and limitations: Unrelated CF individuals shared fewer identical clonotypes than monozygotic CF twins. Shared CDR3 numbers were not associated with age, concordance or severity.

TCRdb's copy holds only in-frame clones and misses some; the assay was immunoSEQ multiplex PCR. This sample has 12,000 to 15,000 clones, with roughly 98% found just once. About this clone: Its target is unknown.

Germline V gives CDR1 SGHKS, CDR2 YYEKEE (reference sequence). The CDR3 covers 15 residues. V was shortened by 4 bases and J by 1 base, with 14 bases between the two germline ends. The sequenced sample was blood. The chain joins TRBV5-5 to TRBJ1-1; the D is unclear. The sequence was collected from a girl under 10 years old with cystic fibrosis. CDR3 coding DNA: TGTGCCAGCAGCCCCCAGATAAGAGGGAACACTGAAGCTTTCTTT. Amino acids: CASSPQIRGNTEAFF.